One sample yielded the 17 T cell receptor beta chains listed below, sequenced in a study of blood T cells in healthy people across ages. Primed by a sample-barcoded 5' primer and a J-beta primer mix, a second PCR proceeded for about 7 to 11 cycles. TCRdb re-called the 5' RACE reads with MiXCR, one entry per CDR3 protein. Of some 1.6 million distinct CDR3 sequences in the sample, roughly 32% were seen once. Sample: blood. The origin of the receptors is a woman in her 30s in good health.

This clonotype was seen ten or more times. The chain couples TRBV6-6 to TRBJ2-7; possible D gene TRBD1, 5 bases. This CDR3 is built from 15 residues. Trimming took 6 bases from V and 6 from J, leaving 21 bases between them. The germline CDR1 and CDR2 sequences are MNHNY and SVGAGI (reference sequence). CDR3 DNA: TGTGCCAGCAGGCAAGACAGTAAAGACAGTCGCGAGCAGTACTTC. Amino acids: CASRQDSKDSREQYF.

This clonotype was seen more than once but under ten times. The chain carries TRBV9 and TRBJ2-3; 7 nucleotides line up with TRBD2. This CDR3 contains 16 residues. Germline V CDR1 and CDR2: SGDLS, YYNGEE. V lost 3 bases, J lost 3 bases, and 10 bases stayed unmatched. Here the CDR3 DNA reads TGTGCCAGCAGCGGCGGGACTACCAGAGGTACAGATACGCAGTATTTT. This gives the protein CASSGGTTRGTDTQYF.

The rearrangement joins TRBV20-1 to TRBJ1-1; D possibly corresponds to TRBD1 (5 bases). Per germline, CDR1 DFQATT and CDR2 SNEGSKA (reference sequence). The V and J ends lost 5 bases and 5 bases respectively, with 12 bases between them. The CDR3 covers 12 residues. CDR3: CSALLGGTEAFF. Here the CDR3 DNA reads TGCAGTGCTCTCCTTGGGGGAACTGAAGCTTTCTTT.

The V and J genes are TRBV15 and TRBJ2-7, with D unresolved. Germline-derived CDR1 and CDR2 are LNHNV and YYDKDF (reference sequence). V lost 3 bases to trimming and J lost 4 bases, with 7 bases between them. This CDR3 is 12 amino acids long. The CDR3 sequence: CATSSRGYEQYF. The CDR3 DNA is TGTGCCACCAGCAGCCGTGGATACGAGCAGTACTTC.

The rearrangement uses TRBV5-4 and TRBJ2-3, with D possibly matching TRBD2 (5 bases). The V gene lost 4 bases and the J gene lost 4 bases, with 10 bases spanning the gap. There are 13 residues in the CDR3. In germline, CDR1 is SGHNT, CDR2 YYREEE (reference sequence). CDR3 sequence reads: CASSLDGADTQYF. The CDR3 DNA sequence: TGTGCCAGCAGCCTCGACGGGGCAGATACGCAGTATTTT.

This clonotype was counted at least ten times. The chain carries TRBV12-3 or TRBV12-4 and TRBJ2-5, with D possibly being TRBD1 or TRBD2 (5 bases each). CDR3 length equals 13 residues. V lost 3 bases and J lost 5, with 10 bases in between. The CDR3 here is CASSFGAGETQYF. For the CDR3, the DNA is TGTGCCAGCAGTTTCGGGGCTGGGGAGACCCAGTACTTC.

This chain connects TRBV2 to TRBJ1-2; tentative D call: TRBD1 (6 bases). The CDR3 is 13 amino acids. Germline V gene sequence: CDR1 SNHLY, CDR2 FYNNEI. V gave up 10 bases and J gave up 5 bases, with 17 bases separating them. CDR3 bases: TGTGCCATCAGCATGGGGGGCCAGTATGGCTACACCTTC. It specifies CAISMGGQYGYTF.

This clonotype was observed a few times. The chain recombines TRBV5-1 with TRBJ2-1; D possibly corresponds to TRBD2 (6 bases). This CDR3 contains 15 residues. Trimming shortened V by 0 bases and J by 3 bases, and 10 bases separated the two germline ends. Germline CDR1 reads SGHRS; CDR2 reads YFSETQ. The CDR3 sequence is CASSLDAGLYNEQFF. CDR3 nucleotides: TGCGCCAGCAGCTTGGATGCGGGACTCTACAATGAGCAGTTCTTC.

This clonotype was found a few times. The chain joins TRBV4-1 to TRBJ1-2, with a tentative D call TRBD1 (5 bases). CDR1 and CDR2 (germline): MGHRA, YSYEKL. The CDR3 has 14 residues. Trimming left V 0 bases short and J 5 bases short, with 10 bases between. The CDR3 nucleotides read TGCGCCAGCAGCCAAGATAAGGGGCTTTATGGCTACACCTTC. Its protein product is CASSQDKGLYGYTF.

The rearrangement joins TRBV12-3 or TRBV12-4 to TRBJ1-1; no clear D. The CDR3 spans 16 residues. The germline V and J ends were trimmed by 5 bases and 0 bases, with 16 bases remaining between them. DNA of the CDR3: TGTGCCAGCAGTCTTTTAGTATGGGGTATGAACACTGAAGCTTTCTTT. It encodes CASSLLVWGMNTEAFF.

CDR3 protein: CSAREQGAGGYTF. The CDR3 coding sequence is TGCAGTGCTAGAGAACAGGGGGCTGGAGGCTACACCTTC. This chain uses TRBV20-1 with TRBJ1-2, with TRBD1 identical over 9 bases. Unmatched junction bases numbered 4, after V lost 0 bases and J lost 8 bases. The V gene's germline CDR1 is DFQATT and CDR2 SNEGSKA (reference sequence). The CDR3 has 13 residues.

This clonotype was observed a single time. J is TRBJ2-7 and V is TRBV30; 7 nucleotides match TRBD1. V lost 2 bases to trimming and J lost 3 bases; unmatched junction nucleotides: 4. CDR1 is GTSNPN, CDR2 SVGIG, per germline (reference sequence). CDR3 size: 13 residues. The CDR3 region has the DNA TGTGCCTGGAGTCTCAGGGGGATCTACGAGCAGTACTTC. Translated: CAWSLRGIYEQYF. The variable domain in full, completed from reference TRBV30 and TRBJ2-7, reads SQTIHQWPATLVQPVGSPLSLECTVEGTSNPNLYWYRQAAGRGLQLLFYSVGIGQISSEVPQNLSASRPQDRQFILSSKKLLLSDSGFYLCAWSLRGIYEQYFGPGTRLTVT.

The chain employs TRBV6-2 or TRBV6-3 and TRBJ2-1; 7 bases are shared with TRBD1. CDR1 MNHEY and CDR2 SVGEGT come from the germline V gene. The CDR3 is 16 amino acids. The ends lost 7 bases at V and 0 bases at J; junction bases unmatched: 9. The CDR3 region is CASTRDRVSSYNEQFF. CDR3 DNA sequence: TGTGCCAGCACCCGAGACAGGGTGAGCTCCTACAATGAGCAGTTCTTC.

CDR3 coding DNA: TGTGCCAGCAGTTCCCCCAGGGGCTACGAGCAGTACTTC. This codes for CASSSPRGYEQYF. V gene TRBV6-5 combines with J gene TRBJ2-7, with D possibly matching TRBD1 (6 bases). This CDR3 is 13 amino acids long. V lost 4 bases to trimming and J lost 3 bases, with 10 bases between them. CDR1 is MNHEY, CDR2 SVGAGI, per germline.

The V and J genes are TRBV5-1 and TRBJ2-7, with 9 bases lining up with TRBD1. Trimming at V came to 4 bases and at J to 1 base, leaving 18 bases not matched to a gene. CDR3 length: 19 residues. Germline assignment: CDR1 SGHRS and CDR2 YFSETQ. For the CDR3, the DNA is TGCGCCAGCAGCCTCCTACCGGGACAGGGATCAAGCTTGTCCTACGAGCAGTACTTC. It translates to CASSLLPGQGSSLSYEQYF. Looking up the rest from reference TRBV5-1 and TRBJ2-7 gives the full variable domain: KAGVTQTPRYLIKTRGQQVTLSCSPISGHRSVSWYQQTPGQGLQFLFEYFSETQRNKGNFPGRFSGRQFSNSRSEMNVSTLELGDSALYLCASSLLPGQGSSLSYEQYFGPGTRLTVT.

This clonotype turned up a few times. The chain carries TRBV5-4 and TRBJ2-5; D unresolved. The V gene lost 0 bases and the J gene lost 5 bases, with 8 bases spanning the gap. CDR1 and CDR2 from the germline V gene are SGHNT and YYREEE (reference sequence). The CDR3 sequence is 13 residues long. The CDR3, as DNA: TGTGCCAGCAGCTTGGCCCCTAAGGAGACCCAGTACTTC. Residues: CASSLAPKETQYF.

V is TRBV7-2 and J is TRBJ2-1, with 7 bases fitting TRBD2. J was trimmed by 0 bases and V by 3 bases; bases with no gene match: 8. CDR3 size: 17 residues. Germline loops: CDR1 SGHTA, CDR2 FQGNSA. The CDR3 is CASSLGSGPPSYNEQFF. CDR3 bases: TGTGCCAGCAGCTTGGGTAGCGGGCCACCCTCCTACAATGAGCAGTTCTTC.